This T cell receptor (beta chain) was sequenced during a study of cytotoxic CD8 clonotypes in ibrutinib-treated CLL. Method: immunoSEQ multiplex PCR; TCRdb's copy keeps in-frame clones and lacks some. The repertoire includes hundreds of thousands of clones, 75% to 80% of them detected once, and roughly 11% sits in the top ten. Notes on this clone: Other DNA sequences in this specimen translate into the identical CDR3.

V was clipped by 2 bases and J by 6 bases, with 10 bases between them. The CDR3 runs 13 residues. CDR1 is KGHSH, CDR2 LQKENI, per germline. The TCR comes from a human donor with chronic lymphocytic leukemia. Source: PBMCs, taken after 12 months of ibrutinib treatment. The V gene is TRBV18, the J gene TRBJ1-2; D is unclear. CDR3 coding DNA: TGTGCCAGCTCACCAGGTGGAACAGATGGCTACACCTTC. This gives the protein CASSPGGTDGYTF.